This TCR beta chain stems from a study of post-analysis software for immune sequencing data. Study background: Clinical courses comprised relapsing-remitting, secondary progressive and progressive-relapsing multiple sclerosis. Broader study findings: Compared against controls, patients with multiple sclerosis displayed significantly lower normalized Chao1 diversity. Five TRBV segments occurring more often in patients than controls included TRBV5-6, TRBV5-1 and TRBV20-1. Strong co-clustering by F measure linked samples that shared a preparation batch.

In germline, CDR1 is SGHNT, CDR2 YYREEE (reference sequence). V was trimmed by 6 bases and J by 5 bases, leaving 21 bases between them. The CDR3 contains 16 residues. This clonotype came up many times. Its antigen is not known. Each TCR beta cDNA library carried unique molecular identifiers. When roughly 1 to 10 million T cells were used, they gave 500,000 or so cDNA molecules. Via MiXCR, TCRdb re-called the PCR reads, giving one row per CDR3 protein. The data contain approximately 730,000 distinct CDR3 sequences, 30% of them singletons. The sequence derives from a girl between 5 and 17 years old with multiple sclerosis. The sample comprised blood. The chain joins TRBV5-4 to TRBJ2-1; D ambiguous. CDR3 sequence reads: CASTPRVGAHDNEQFF. DNA of the CDR3: TGTGCCAGCACCCCTAGGGTAGGCGCTCACGACAATGAGCAGTTCTTC.